This T cell receptor (beta chain) was recorded in a study of cytomegalovirus exposure and HLA in healthy donors. The germline V gene has CDR1 MNHEY and CDR2 SMNVEV (reference sequence). The CDR3 contains 14 residues. V trimming: 5 bases; J trimming: 9 bases; junction bases outside the gene matches: 9. A multiplex PCR was run with 60 Vbeta primers and 13 Jbeta primers. Generated by immunoSEQ multiplex PCR, the TCRdb table keeps only in-frame clones and is missing some. The data show under 250,000 clones, 85% seen once. Sequencing was carried out using PBMCs. The gene calls are TRBV27 and TRBJ2-2; TRBD2 agrees at 7 bases. This clonotype was obtained from a woman between 45 and 65 years old in good health and CMV-seronegative. Here the CDR3 DNA reads TGTGCCAGCAGTCGGGGAGCGGGATCAAGGGAGCTGTTTTTT. It specifies CASSRGAGSRELFF.